Below, one T cell receptor (beta chain) is given with its context. What it recognizes is unknown. A much bigger clone sits one base away, suggesting this may be a read error. The data were obtained in a study of T cell repertoires in cytomegalovirus infection. Study as a whole: Carrying CMV and the relevant HLA type showed in public TCR beta signatures. Overall study findings and caveats: Ex vivo responses were dominated by HLA-C-restricted CMV-specific TCR beta clonotypes. Totalled public TCR beta family frequency picked out people who carried CMV plus the relevant HLA.

CDR1 is SGHAT and CDR2 is FQNNGV in the germline V gene. This CDR3 is 17 amino acids long. TCRdb redid the calling of the reads with MiXCR, one entry per CDR3 protein. The sample contains 350,000 to 500,000 distinct CDR3 sequences, approximately 32% of which appear only once. The V and J genes are TRBV11-2 and TRBJ2-1, with 8 positions matching TRBD1. The TCR sequence derives from a human donor in good health (CMV status not recorded). Some clones in this sample may be carry-over from other donors' samples. The sequenced sample was PBMCs. The CDR3 reads CTSSPGGASIPYNEQFF. In DNA, the CDR3 is TGTACCAGCAGCCCAGGGGGCGCTAGCATCCCCTACAATGAGCAGTTCTTC.